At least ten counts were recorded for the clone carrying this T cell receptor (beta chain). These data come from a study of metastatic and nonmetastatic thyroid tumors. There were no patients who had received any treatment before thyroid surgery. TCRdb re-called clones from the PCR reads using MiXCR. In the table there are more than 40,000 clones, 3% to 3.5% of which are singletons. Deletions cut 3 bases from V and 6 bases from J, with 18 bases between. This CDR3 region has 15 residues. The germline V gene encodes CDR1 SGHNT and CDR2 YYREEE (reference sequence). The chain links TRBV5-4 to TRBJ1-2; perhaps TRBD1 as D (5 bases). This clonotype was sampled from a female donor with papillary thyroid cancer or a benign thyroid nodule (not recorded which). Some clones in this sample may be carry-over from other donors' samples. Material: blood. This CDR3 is CASSSRIRGGHGYTF. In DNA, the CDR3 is TGTGCCAGCAGCTCGCGGATAAGGGGCGGCCATGGCTACACCTTC.